The source of this T cell receptor beta chain is a study of regulatory T cells in long-lasting Graves disease. For the study at large: Graves' patients diagnosed newly had used antithyroid drugs under 3 months.

Arm-PCR with iRepertoire HTBI primers amplified the CDR3 regions for these TCR beta libraries. Original methodology: Identified segments across samples numbered approximately 60 TRBV and approximately 15 TRBJ. TCRdb used MiXCR to reprocess the multiplex PCR reads, holding one entry per CDR3 protein. The V and J calls here are based on TCRdb, not the publication. Counted here are roughly 610,000 distinct CDR3 sequences, about 16% occurring once; the ten biggest clones make up more than 10%. Documented time point: newly diagnosed GD, antithyroid drugs for less than 3 months. Construction of the TCR library relied on RNA isolated from PBMCs. In its sample, this clonotype was seen a few times. The CDR3 is 17 amino acids. The germline V gene has CDR1 SGHVS and CDR2 FQNEAQ. The V and J ends lost 5 bases and 1 base, in that order; junction bases with no gene match: 10. These data were also filed under a second study, of T cells in Graves' hyperthyroidism and ophthalmopathy. That work states: The HTBI set primed first-round TCR CDR3 RT-PCR.

Source: peripheral blood mononuclear cells (PBMCs), taken at new diagnosis, from a patient treated with antithyroid drugs. The rearrangement uses TRBV7-8 and TRBJ2-3, with 9 bases identical to TRBD1. The source of this sequence is a man aged 18 to 30 with Graves disease. The CDR3 spells CASSPWDRVIGTDTQYF. The CDR3 DNA reads as TGTGCCAGCAGCCCCTGGGACAGGGTGATAGGCACAGATACGCAGTATTTT.